This record covers a single TCR beta chain. Antigen specificity is unknown. TCRdb processed the reads anew with MiXCR; each CDR3 protein has one entry. Here the sample spans hundreds of thousands of distinct CDR3 sequences, approximately 31% being singletons. The V and J ends lost 3 bases and 1 base respectively, with 7 bases between them. Germline V gene sequence: CDR1 MNHEY, CDR2 SVGAGI. The CDR3 covers 14 residues. These data originate in a study of T cell repertoires in cytomegalovirus infection. The sequencing used cultured CD8+ T cells from PBMCs, collected from culture after CMV antigen stimulation. This sequence joins TRBV6-5 and TRBJ2-1; D remains unclear. The receptor's source is a human donor in good health (CMV status not recorded). Some clones in this sample may be carry-over from other donors' samples. The CDR3 DNA is TGTGCCAGCAGTTATGATATTTCCTACAATGAGCAGTTCTTC. It yields the protein CASSYDISYNEQFF.